The rows below give T cell receptor beta chains drawn from one sample of a study of blood T cell repertoires in COVID-19. TCRdb keeps only in-frame clones here, not all; method: immunoSEQ multiplex PCR. Of about 210,000 clones in the sample, more than 75% were seen once. Material: peripheral blood. The receptors originated from a woman between 65 and 79 years old with COVID-19, enrolled during active disease. CDR3s include the opening cysteine and the closing phenylalanine or tryptophan. A D gene is named only where the DNA matches it firmly. Clone sizes are given selectively: once, few, many, or a class where the clone is expanded.

>TRBV7-6|TRBD1|once|TRBJ2-7
CASSLSMGQGYEQYF
TGTGCCAGCAGCTTATCGATGGGACAGGGCTACGAGCAGTACTTC
>TRBV30|TRBD1|-|TRBJ1-6
CAWSLTGEDSPLHF
TGTGCCTGGAGTCTGACAGGGGAGGATTCACCCCTCCACTTT
>TRBV10-3|TRBD2|-|TRBJ2-1
CATHGTSGRGGNEQFF
TGTGCTACACACGGGACTAGCGGGAGAGGGGGCAATGAGCAGTTCTTC
>TRBV5-1|TRBD1|-|TRBJ1-2
CASSPLRQGMRGYTF
TGCGCCAGCAGCCCCCTTCGACAGGGGATGAGGGGCTACACCTTC
>TRBV2|TRBD1|-|TRBJ1-5
CASSEFRDRDKPQHF
TGTGCCAGCAGTGAGTTCCGGGACAGAGACAAGCCCCAGCATTTT
>TRBV27|-|-|TRBJ2-7
CASSFAGSYEQYF
TGTGCCAGCAGTTTCGCCGGCTCCTACGAGCAGTACTTC
>TRBV7-9|-|once|TRBJ2-2
CASSLGLNTGELFF
TGTGCCAGCAGCTTGGGACTCAACACCGGGGAGCTGTTTTTT
>TRBV6-5|TRBD1|-|TRBJ1-2
CASTPRQGRDGYTF
TGTGCCAGCACGCCTAGACAGGGTCGGGATGGCTACACCTTC
>TRBV5-5|-|-|TRBJ2-5
CASSLAGGRETQYF
TGTGCCAGCAGCTTGGCCGGGGGAAGAGAGACCCAGTACTTC
>TRBV18|TRBD2|once|TRBJ2-1
CASSPGLLSYNEQFF
TGTGCCAGCTCACCGGGACTATTATCCTACAATGAGCAGTTCTTC
>TRBV11-2|-|few|TRBJ1-1
CASSPRPGTRNTEAFF
TGTGCCAGCAGCCCCCGGCCCGGGACAAGGAACACTGAAGCTTTCTTT
>TRBV7-2|-|once|TRBJ1-1
CASSLGPTINTEAFF
TGTGCCAGCAGCTTAGGACCGACAATTAACACTGAAGCTTTCTTT
>TRBV30|-|-|TRBJ2-1
CAWSVLSPYNEQFF
TGTGCCTGGAGTGTACTCTCGCCCTACAATGAGCAGTTCTTC
>TRBV30|TRBD2|-|TRBJ2-7
CAWSSGAPSYEQYF
TGTGCCTGGAGTAGCGGGGCCCCCTCCTACGAGCAGTACTTC
>TRBV5-1|-|-|TRBJ1-4
CASSLDGTRGEKLFF
TGCGCCAGCAGCTTGGATGGAACCCGAGGAGAAAAACTGTTTTTT
>TRBV9|-|once|TRBJ1-1
CASSAGGRGETEAFF
TGTGCCAGCAGCGCCGGAGGGAGGGGGGAAACTGAAGCTTTCTTT
>TRBV5-1|-|-|TRBJ1-1
CASSLGQFNTEAFF
TGCGCCAGCAGCTTGGGACAGTTCAACACTGAAGCTTTCTTT
>TRBV6-2/TRBV6-3|-|-|TRBJ2-1
CASSSPGSGANEQFF
TGTGCCAGCAGTTCCCCGGGGAGCGGAGCCAATGAGCAGTTCTTC
>TRBV9|TRBD2|once|TRBJ2-1
CASSVGGRANNEQFF
TGTGCCAGCAGCGTAGGCGGGAGGGCCAATAATGAGCAGTTCTTC
>TRBV5-1|-|once|TRBJ1-1
CASNSGGASTEAFF
TGCGCCAGCAACTCGGGGGGCGCGAGCACTGAAGCTTTCTTT
>TRBV27|TRBD1|-|TRBJ1-2
CASSLKSGQRGFSYGYTF
TGTGCCAGCAGCCTGAAATCGGGACAGAGAGGTTTTAGCTATGGCTACACCTTC
>TRBV3-1/TRBV3-2|TRBD2|-|TRBJ2-7
CASSPSQWGGSAYEQYF
TGTGCCAGCAGCCCTTCTCAGTGGGGCGGGAGTGCCTACGAGCAGTACTTC